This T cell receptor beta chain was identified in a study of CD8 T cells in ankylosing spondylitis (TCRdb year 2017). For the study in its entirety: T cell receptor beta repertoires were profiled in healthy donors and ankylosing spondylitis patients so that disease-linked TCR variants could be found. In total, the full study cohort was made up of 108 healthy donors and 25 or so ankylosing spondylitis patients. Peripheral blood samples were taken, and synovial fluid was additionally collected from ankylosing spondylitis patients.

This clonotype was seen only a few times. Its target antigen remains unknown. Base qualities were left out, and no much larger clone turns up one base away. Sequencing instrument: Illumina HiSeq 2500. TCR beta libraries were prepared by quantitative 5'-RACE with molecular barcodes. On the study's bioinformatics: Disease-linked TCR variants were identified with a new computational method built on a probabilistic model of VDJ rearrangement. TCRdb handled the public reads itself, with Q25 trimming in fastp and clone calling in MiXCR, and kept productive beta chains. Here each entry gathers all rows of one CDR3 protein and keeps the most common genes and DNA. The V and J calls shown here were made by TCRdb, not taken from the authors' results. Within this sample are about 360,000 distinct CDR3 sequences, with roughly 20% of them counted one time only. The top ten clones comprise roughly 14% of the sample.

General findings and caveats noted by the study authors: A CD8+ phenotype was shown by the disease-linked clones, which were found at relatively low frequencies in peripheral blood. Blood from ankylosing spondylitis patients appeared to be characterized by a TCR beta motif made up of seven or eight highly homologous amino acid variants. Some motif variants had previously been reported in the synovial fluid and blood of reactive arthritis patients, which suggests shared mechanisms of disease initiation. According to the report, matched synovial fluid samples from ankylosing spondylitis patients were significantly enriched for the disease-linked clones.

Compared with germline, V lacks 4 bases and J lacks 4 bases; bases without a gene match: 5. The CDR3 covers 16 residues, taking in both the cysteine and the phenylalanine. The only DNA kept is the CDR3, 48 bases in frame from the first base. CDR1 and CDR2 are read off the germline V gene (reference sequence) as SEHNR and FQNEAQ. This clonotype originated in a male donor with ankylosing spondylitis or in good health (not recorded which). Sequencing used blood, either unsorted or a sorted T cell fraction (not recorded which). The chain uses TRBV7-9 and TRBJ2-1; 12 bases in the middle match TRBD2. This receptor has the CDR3 CASSSGLAGRYNEQFF. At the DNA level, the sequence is TGTGCCAGCAGCTCCGGACTAGCGGGGAGGTACAATGAGCAGTTCTTC.